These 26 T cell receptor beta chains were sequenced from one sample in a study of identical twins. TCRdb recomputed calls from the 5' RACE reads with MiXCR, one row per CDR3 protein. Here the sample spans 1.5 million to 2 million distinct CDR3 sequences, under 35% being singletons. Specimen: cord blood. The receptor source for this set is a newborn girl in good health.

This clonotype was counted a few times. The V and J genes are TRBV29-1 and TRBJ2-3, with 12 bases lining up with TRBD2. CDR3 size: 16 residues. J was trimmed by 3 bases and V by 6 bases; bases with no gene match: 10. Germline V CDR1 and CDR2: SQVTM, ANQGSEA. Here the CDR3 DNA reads TGCAGCGTGGAGCCTAGCGGGGGGGCGTTGACAGATACGCAGTATTTT. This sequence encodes CSVEPSGGALTDTQYF.

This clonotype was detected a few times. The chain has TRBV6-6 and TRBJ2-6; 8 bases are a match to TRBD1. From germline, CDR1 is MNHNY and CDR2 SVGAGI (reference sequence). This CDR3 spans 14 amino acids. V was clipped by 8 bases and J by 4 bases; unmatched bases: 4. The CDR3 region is CASGGDRGANVLTF. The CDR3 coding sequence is TGTGCCAGCGGTGGGGACAGGGGGGCCAACGTCCTGACTTTC.

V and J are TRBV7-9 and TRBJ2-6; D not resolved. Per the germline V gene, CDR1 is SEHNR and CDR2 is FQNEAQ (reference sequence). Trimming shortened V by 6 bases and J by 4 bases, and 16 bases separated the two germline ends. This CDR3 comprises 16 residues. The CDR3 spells CASRSRPITGANVLTF. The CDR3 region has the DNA TGTGCCAGCAGGTCCCGTCCAATTACAGGGGCCAACGTCCTGACTTTC.

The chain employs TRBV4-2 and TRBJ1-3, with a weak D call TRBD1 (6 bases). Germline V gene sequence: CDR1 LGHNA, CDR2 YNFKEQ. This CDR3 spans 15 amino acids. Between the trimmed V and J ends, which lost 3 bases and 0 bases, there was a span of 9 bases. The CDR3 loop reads CASSQTGTSGNTIYF. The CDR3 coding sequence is TGTGCCAGCAGCCAGACAGGAACCTCTGGAAACACCATATATTTT.

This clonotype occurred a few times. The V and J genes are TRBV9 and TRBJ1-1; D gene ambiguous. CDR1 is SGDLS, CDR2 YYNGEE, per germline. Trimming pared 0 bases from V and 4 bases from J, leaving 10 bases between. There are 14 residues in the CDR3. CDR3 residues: CASSVVGQSTEAFF. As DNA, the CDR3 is TGTGCCAGCAGCGTAGTCGGGCAGAGCACTGAAGCTTTCTTT.

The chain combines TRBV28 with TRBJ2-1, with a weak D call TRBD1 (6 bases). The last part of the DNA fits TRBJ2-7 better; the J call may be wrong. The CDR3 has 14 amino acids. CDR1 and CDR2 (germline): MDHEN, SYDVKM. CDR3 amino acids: CASSFSGVRYEQYF. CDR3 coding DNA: TGTGCCAGCAGTTTTTCAGGGGTTAGATACGAGCAGTACTTC.

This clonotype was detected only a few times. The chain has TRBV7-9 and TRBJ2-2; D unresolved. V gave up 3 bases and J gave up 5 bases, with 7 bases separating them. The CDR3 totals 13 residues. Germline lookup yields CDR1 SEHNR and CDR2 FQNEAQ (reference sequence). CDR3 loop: CASSFPETGELFF. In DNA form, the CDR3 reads TGTGCCAGCAGCTTCCCAGAAACCGGGGAGCTGTTTTTT. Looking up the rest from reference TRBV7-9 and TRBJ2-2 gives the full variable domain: DTGVSQNPRHKITKRGQNVTFRCDPISEHNRLYWYRQTLGQGPEFLTYFQNEAQLEKSRLLSDRFSAERPKGSFSTLEIQRTEQGDSAMYLCASSFPETGELFFGEGSRLTVL.

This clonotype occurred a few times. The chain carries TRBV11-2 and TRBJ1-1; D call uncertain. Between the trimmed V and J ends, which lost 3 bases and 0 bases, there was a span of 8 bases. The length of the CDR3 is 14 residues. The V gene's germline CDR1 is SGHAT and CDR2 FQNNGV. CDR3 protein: CASSFLLLNTEAFF. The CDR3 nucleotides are TGTGCCAGCAGCTTTTTACTGCTGAACACTGAAGCTTTCTTT.

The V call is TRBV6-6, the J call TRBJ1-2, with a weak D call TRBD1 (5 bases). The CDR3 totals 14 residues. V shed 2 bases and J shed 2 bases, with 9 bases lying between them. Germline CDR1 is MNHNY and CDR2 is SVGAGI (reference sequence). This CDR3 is CASSYNGANYGYTF. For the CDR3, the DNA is TGTGCCAGCAGTTACAACGGGGCCAACTATGGCTACACCTTC.

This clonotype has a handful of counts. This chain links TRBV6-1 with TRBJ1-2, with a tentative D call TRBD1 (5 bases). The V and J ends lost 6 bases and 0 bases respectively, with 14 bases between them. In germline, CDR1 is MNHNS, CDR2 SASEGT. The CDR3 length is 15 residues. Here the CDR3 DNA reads TGTGCCAGCAGGAACGGTCGGGACCCTAACTATGGCTACACCTTC. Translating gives CASRNGRDPNYGYTF.

In DNA form, the CDR3 reads TGTGCCATCAGTGAGTCACGGGGGGGCTCCTACAATGAGCAGTTCTTC. It codes for CAISESRGGSYNEQFF. J is TRBJ2-1 and V is TRBV10-3, with 8 bases fitting TRBD2. This CDR3 spans 16 amino acids. Germline V gene sequence: CDR1 ENHRY, CDR2 SYGVKD. V shed 0 bases and J 0 bases; nucleotides not matched to a gene: 1.

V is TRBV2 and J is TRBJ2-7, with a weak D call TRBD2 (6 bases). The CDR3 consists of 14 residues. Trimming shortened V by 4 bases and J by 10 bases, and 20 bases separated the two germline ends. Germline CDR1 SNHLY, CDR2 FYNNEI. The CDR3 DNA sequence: TGTGCCAGCAGTGGTACATCGGGGGAAGAGAGCCAGTACTTC. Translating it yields CASSGTSGEESQYF.

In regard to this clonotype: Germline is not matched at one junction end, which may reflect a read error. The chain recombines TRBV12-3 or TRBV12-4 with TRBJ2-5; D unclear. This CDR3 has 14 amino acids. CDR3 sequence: CANSLVVEVETQYF. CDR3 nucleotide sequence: TGTGCCAACAGTTTAGTCGTTGAGGTAGAGACCCAGTACTTC.

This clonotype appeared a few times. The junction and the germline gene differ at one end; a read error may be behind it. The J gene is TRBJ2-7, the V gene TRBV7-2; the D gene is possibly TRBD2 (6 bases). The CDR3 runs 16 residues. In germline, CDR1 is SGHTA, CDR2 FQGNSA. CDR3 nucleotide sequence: TGTGTCAGCAGCTTATCCTTTAGCGGATTGACCTACGAGCAGTACTTC. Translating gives CVSSLSFSGLTYEQYF.

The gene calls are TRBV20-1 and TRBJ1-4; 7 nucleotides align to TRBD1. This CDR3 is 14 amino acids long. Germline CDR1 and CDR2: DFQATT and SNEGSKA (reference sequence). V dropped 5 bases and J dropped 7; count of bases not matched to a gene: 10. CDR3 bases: TGCAGTGCTGGGCTGACAGGGCGGGGTGAAAAACTGTTTTTT. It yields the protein CSAGLTGRGEKLFF.

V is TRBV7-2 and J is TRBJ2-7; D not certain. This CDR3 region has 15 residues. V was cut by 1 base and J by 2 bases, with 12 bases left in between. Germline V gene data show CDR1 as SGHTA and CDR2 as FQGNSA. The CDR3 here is CASSLVVLAAYEQYF. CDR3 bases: TGTGCCAGCAGCTTAGTTGTCCTCGCCGCCTACGAGCAGTACTTC.

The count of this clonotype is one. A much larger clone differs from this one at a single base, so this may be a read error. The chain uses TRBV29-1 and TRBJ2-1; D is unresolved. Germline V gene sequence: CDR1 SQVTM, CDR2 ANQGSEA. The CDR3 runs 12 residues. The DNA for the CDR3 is TGCAGCGTTGTGGGCTCCCACAATGAGCAGTTCTTC. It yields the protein CSVVGSHNEQFF.

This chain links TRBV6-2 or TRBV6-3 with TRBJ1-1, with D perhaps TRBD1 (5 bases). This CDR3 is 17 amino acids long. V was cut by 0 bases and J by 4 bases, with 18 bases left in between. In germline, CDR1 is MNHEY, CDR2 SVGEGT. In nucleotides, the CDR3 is TGTGCCAGCAGTTACTCGATCAAAAGGACACCCAGCACTGAAGCTTTCTTT. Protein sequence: CASSYSIKRTPSTEAFF.

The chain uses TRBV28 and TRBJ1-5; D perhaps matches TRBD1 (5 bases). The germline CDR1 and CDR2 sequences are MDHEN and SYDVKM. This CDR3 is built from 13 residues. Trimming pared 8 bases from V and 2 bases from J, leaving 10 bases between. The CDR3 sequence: CASFGHGNQPQHF. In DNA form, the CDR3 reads TGTGCCAGCTTCGGACACGGCAATCAGCCCCAGCATTTT.

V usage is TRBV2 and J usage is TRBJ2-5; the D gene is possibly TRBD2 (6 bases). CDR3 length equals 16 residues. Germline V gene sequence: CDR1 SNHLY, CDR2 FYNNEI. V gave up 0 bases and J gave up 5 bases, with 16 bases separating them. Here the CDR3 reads CASSEAKAGPVETQYF. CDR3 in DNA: TGTGCCAGCAGTGAAGCTAAGGCGGGGCCGGTCGAGACCCAGTACTTC.

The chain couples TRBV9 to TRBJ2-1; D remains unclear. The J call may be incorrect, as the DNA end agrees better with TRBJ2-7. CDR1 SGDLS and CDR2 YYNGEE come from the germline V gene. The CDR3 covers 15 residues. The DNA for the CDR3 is TGTGCCAGCAGCGTAGCTCTCGGCAGCTACAATGAGCAGTACTTC. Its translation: CASSVALGSYNEQYF.

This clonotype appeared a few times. CDR3 region: CAISERSLYEQYF. Written as DNA, the CDR3 is TGTGCCATCAGTGAGCGGAGCCTCTACGAGCAGTACTTC. The chain employs TRBV10-3 and TRBJ2-7; D uncertain. V gave up 2 bases and J gave up 3 bases, with 8 bases separating them. CDR3 size: 13 residues. Germline V gene sequence: CDR1 ENHRY, CDR2 SYGVKD.

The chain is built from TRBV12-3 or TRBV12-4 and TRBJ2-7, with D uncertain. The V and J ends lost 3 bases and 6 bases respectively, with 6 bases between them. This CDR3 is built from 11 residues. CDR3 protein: CASSFRVEQYF. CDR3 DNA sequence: TGTGCCAGCAGTTTCCGGGTCGAGCAGTACTTC.

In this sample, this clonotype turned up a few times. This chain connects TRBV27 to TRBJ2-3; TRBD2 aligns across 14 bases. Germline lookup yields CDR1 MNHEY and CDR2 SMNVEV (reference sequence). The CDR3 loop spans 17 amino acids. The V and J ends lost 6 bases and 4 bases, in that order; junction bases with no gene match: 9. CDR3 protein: CASSLTSGGAFADTQYF. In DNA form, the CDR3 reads TGTGCCAGCAGCCTGACTAGCGGGGGGGCATTTGCAGATACGCAGTATTTT.

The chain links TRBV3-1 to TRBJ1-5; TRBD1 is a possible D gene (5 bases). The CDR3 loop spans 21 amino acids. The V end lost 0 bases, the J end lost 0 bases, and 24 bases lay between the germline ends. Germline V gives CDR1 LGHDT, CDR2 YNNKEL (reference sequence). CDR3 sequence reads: CASSQEWEGPKGSYSNQPQHF. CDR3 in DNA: TGTGCCAGCAGCCAAGAATGGGAGGGGCCTAAAGGTAGTTATAGCAATCAGCCCCAGCATTTT.

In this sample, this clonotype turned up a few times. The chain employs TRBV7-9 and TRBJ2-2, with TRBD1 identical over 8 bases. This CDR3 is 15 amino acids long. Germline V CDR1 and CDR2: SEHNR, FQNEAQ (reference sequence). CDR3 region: CATHPGQVLTGELFF. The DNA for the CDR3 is TGTGCGACTCATCCGGGACAGGTTTTAACCGGGGAGCTGTTTTTT.